This T cell receptor (beta chain) was identified in a study of blood T cells in healthy people across ages. A second PCR of 7 to 11 cycles used a sample-barcoded 5' primer and a J-beta primer mix. Via MiXCR, TCRdb re-called the 5' RACE reads, giving one row per CDR3 protein. This table has 1.5 million or so distinct CDR3 sequences, approximately 39% appearing once. Individuals who donated were healthy Caucasians from Russia aged roughly 6 to 90. Peripheral blood was drawn, approximately 10 milliliters per donor. Isolated per sample were at least 7 million PBMCs. Each sample provided at least 5 micrograms of extracted total RNA. There are 11 residues in the CDR3. The V gene end was trimmed by 7 bases and the J gene end by 15 bases; junction bases not matched to a gene: 7. Germline assignment: CDR1 MNHNS and CDR2 SASEGT.

The chain employs TRBV6-1 and TRBJ1-4, with 8 bases matching TRBD1. The clonotype comes from a young woman in good health. Sequenced input: blood. CDR3 DNA: TGTGCCAGCACCCCGGACAGGGAATTGTTTTTT. It codes for CASTPDRELFF.